The clone carrying this TCR beta chain has a handful of counts. The antigen is undetermined. This sample is drawn from a study of T cell repertoires in cytomegalovirus infection. Points from the study as a whole: Predominance within the ex vivo response was attributable to HLA-C-restricted CMV-specific TCR beta clonotypes.

CDR1 is MNHEY, CDR2 SMNVEV, per germline (reference sequence). The ends were cut back, 0 bases at V and 14 bases at J, with 14 bases in the middle. This CDR3 has 13 residues. TCRdb reprocessed the reads with MiXCR, giving one entry per CDR3 protein. The repertoire holds some 920,000 distinct CDR3 sequences, approximately 33% seen once, with roughly 12% in the top ten. The receptor comes from a human donor in good health (CMV status not recorded). Some clones in this sample may be carry-over from other donors' samples. This sequence joins TRBV27 and TRBJ2-1; D is undetermined. Sequenced material: cultured CD8+ T cells from PBMCs, taken from culture after CMV antigen stimulation. The CDR3 bases are TGTGCCAGCAGTTTATCGACGGGTCCGTTAGAGTTCTTC. Encoded protein: CASSLSTGPLEFF.